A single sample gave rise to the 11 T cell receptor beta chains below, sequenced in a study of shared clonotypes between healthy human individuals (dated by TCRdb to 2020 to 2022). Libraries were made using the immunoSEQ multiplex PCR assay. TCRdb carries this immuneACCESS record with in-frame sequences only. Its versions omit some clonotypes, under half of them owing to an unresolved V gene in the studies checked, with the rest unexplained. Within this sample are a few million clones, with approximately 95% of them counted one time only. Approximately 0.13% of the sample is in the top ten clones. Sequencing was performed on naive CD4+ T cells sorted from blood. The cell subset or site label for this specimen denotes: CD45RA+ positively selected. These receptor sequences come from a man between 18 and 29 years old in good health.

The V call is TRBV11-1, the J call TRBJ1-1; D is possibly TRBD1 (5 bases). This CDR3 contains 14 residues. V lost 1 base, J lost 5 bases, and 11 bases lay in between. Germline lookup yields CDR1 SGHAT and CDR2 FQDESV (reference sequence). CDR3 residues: CASSLGSAGTEAFF. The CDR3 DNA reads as TGTGCCAGCAGCTTAGGGTCGGCAGGGACTGAAGCTTTCTTT.

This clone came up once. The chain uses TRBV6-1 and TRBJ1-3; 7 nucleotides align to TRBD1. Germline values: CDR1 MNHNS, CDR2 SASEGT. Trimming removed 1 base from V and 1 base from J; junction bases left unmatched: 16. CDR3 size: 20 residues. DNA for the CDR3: TGTGCCAGCAGTGAAGGTGGGCTCATGACAGGGATTATATCTGGAAACACCATATATTTT. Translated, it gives CASSEGGLMTGIISGNTIYF.

CDR3: CASSFGTTTMAKNIQYF. CDR3 in DNA: TGCGCCAGCAGCTTTGGCACCACCACAATGGCCAAAAACATTCAGTACTTC. The V call is TRBV5-1, the J call TRBJ2-4; no firm D call. Deletions cut 2 bases from V and 1 base from J, with 16 bases between. The CDR3 sequence is 17 residues long. Germline CDR1 reads SGHRS; CDR2 reads YFSETQ.

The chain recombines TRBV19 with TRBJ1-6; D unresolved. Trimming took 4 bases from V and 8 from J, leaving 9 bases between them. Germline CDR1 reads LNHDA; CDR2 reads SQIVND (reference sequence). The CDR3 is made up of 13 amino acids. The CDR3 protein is CASSRVADSPLHF. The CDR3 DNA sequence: TGTGCCAGTAGTAGGGTGGCGGATTCACCCCTCCACTTT.

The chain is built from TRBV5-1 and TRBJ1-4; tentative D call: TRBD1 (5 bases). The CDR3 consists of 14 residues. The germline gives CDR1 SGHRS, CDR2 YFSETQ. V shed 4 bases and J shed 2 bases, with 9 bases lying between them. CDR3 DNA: TGCGCCAGCAGCGAGGGGAGTACTAATGAAAAACTGTTTTTT. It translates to CASSEGSTNEKLFF.

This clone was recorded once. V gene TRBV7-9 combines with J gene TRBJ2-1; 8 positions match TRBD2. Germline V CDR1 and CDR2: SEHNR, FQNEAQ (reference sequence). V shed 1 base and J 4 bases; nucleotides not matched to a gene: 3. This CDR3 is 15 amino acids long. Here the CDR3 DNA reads TGTGCCAGCAGCTTAGGAGTAGCGGGGTACAATGAGCAGTTCTTC. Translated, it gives CASSLGVAGYNEQFF.

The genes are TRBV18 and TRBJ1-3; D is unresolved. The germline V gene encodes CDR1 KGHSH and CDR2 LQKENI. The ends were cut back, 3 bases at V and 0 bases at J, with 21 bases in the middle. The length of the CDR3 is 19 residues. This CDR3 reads CASSPLLAGGGLSGNTIYF. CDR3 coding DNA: TGTGCCAGCTCACCCTTATTGGCAGGAGGCGGACTCTCTGGAAACACCATATATTTT.

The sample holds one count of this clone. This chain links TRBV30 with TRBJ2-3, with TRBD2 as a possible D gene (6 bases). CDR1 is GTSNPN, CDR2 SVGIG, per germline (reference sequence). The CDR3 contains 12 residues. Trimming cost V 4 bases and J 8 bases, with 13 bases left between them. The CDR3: CAWIHQGGTQYF. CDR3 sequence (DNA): TGTGCCTGGATCCATCAGGGAGGTACGCAGTATTTT.

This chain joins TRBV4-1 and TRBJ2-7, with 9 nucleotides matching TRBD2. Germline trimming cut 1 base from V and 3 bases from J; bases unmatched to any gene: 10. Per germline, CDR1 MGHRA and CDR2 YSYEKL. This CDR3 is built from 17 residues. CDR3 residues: CASSQVLVAGVHYEQYF. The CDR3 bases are TGCGCCAGCAGCCAAGTTCTGGTAGCGGGGGTCCACTACGAGCAGTACTTC.

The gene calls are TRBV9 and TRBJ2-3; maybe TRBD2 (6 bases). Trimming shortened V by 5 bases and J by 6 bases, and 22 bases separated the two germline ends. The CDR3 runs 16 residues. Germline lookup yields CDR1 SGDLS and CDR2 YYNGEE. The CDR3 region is CASRPKDYNPHDTQYF. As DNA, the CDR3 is TGTGCCAGCAGACCTAAGGACTATAACCCACATGATACGCAGTATTTT.

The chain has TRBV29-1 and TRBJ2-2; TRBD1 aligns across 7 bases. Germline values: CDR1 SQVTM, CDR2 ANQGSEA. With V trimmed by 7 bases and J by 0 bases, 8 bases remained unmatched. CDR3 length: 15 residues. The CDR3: CSAATGAANTGELFF. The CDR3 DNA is TGCAGCGCAGCTACAGGGGCGGCGAACACCGGGGAGCTGTTTTTT.